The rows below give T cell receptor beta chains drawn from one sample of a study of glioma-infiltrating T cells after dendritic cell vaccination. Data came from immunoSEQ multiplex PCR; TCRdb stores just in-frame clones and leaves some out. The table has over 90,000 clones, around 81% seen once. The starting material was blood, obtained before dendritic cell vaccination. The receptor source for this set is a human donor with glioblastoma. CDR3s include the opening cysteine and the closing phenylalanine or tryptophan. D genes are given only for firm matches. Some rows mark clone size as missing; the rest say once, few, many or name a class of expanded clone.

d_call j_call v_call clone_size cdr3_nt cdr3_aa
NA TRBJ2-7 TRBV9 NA TGTGCCAGCAGCGTAGGACCCGGACTACCATACGAGCAGTACTTC CASSVGPGLPYEQYF
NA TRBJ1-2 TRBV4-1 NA TGCGCCAGCAGCCTGAGGACGGACTCCTATGGCTACACCTTC CASSLRTDSYGYTF
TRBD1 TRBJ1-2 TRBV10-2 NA TGCGCCAGCAGTGAGTCCGAGACAGGGTGGTACTATGGCTACACCTTC CASSESETGWYYGYTF
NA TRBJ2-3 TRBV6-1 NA TGTGCCAGCCGGGTGGAAGCGTACACAGATACGCAGTATTTT CASRVEAYTDTQYF
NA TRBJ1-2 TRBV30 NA TGTGCCTGGAGTGTTCCGGGAATGAGGGGCTACACCTTC CAWSVPGMRGYTF
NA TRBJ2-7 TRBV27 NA TGTGCCAGCAGTTTAAGGGGATTCGAGCAGTACTTC CASSLRGFEQYF
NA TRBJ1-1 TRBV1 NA TGCACCAGCGGTTTTCTTCACAGGGGGCCACAGCACACTGAAGCTTTCTTT CTSGFLHRGPQHTEAFF
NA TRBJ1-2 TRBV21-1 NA TGTGCCAGCAGCGAACCAACAGGACAGCCCAGGGGAGGCTACACCTTC CASSEPTGQPRGGYTF
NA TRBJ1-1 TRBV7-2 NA TGTGCCAGCAGCCCCATTAGAGATATGAACACTGAAGCTTTCTTT CASSPIRDMNTEAFF
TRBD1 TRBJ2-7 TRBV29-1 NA TGCAGCGTCGGGACAGGGGGCGAGCAGTACTTC CSVGTGGEQYF
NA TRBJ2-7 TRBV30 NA TGTGCCTGGAGTCCCCCGGACTGGAACGGGGGCGAGCAGTACTTC CAWSPPDWNGGEQYF
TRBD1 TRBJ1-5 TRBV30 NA TGTGCCTGGAGTGAGGGACAGGGGATGTGGCAGCCCCAGCATTTT CAWSEGQGMWQPQHF
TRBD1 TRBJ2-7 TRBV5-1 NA TGCGCCAGCAGCCAACCACGGGACCCGGACAGGGGGAAATACGAGCAGTACTTC CASSQPRDPDRGKYEQYF
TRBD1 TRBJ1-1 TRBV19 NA TGTGCCAGTAGTTACAGGGGGATCACTGAAGCTTTCTTT CASSYRGITEAFF
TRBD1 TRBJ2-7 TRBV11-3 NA TGTGCCAGCAGCTTAGCCCAGGGGGCAGGCTCCTACGAGCAGTACTTC CASSLAQGAGSYEQYF
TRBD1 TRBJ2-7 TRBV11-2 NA TGTGCCAGCAGCGTGAACCGGGACAGCTACGAGCAGTACTTC CASSVNRDSYEQYF
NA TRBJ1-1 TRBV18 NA TGTGCCAGCTCAGGAAACTCCGGGGACACTGAAGCTTTCTTT CASSGNSGDTEAFF
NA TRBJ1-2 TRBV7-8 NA TGTGCCAGCAGCGAGACAGACCCAGTGGGCTACACCTTC CASSETDPVGYTF
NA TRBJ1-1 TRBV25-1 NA TGTGCCAGCTCCCGGACAACGAACACTGAAGCTTTCTTT CASSRTTNTEAFF
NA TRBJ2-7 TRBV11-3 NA TGTGCCAGCAGCTTAGAGGGCAGATACTCCTACGAGCAGTACTTC CASSLEGRYSYEQYF
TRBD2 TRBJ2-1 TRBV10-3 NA TGTGCCATCATGGCGGGGGGGCACTATGAGCAGTTCTTC CAIMAGGHYEQFF
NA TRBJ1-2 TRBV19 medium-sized TGTGCCAGTAGTCCCAGGGGTGCAAGGAACTATGGCTACACCTTC CASSPRGARNYGYTF
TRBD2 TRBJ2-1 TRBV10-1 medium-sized TGCGCCAGCAGTGGCAGGCAGCGGGGGGGCTGGAATGAGCAGTTCTTC CASSGRQRGGWNEQFF
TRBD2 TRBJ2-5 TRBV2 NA TGTGCCAGCAGCGGGGGGGGAAGTAGACACCAAGAGACCCAGTACTTC CASSGGGSRHQETQYF
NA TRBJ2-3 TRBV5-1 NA TGCGCCAGCAGCTTGGAAGGGGGGGGCACAGATACGCAGTATTTT CASSLEGGGTDTQYF
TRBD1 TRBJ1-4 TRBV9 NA TGTGCCAGCAGCTCAGGGGACAGTCAAATTTTT CASSSGDSQIF
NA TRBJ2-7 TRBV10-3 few TGTGCCACCCAAAGGGACACTTCCTACGAGCAGTACTTC CATQRDTSYEQYF
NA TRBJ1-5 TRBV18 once TGTGCCAGCTCCCCGGGTTCAAATCAGCCCCAGCATTTT CASSPGSNQPQHF
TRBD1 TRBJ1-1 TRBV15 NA TGTGCCACCAGCCCGGGACAGTTTGAAGCTTTCTTT CATSPGQFEAFF
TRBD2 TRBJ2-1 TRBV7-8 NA TGTGCCAGCAGCCCACCGGGGGGGGCAGGATACAATGAGCAGTTCTTC CASSPPGGAGYNEQFF
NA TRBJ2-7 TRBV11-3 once TGTGCCAGCAGCCATGCGCCAAGCCCTCTCTACGAGCAGTACTTC CASSHAPSPLYEQYF
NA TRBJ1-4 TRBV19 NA TGTGCCAGTACCGGGGGGGGGTCTGCAACTAATGAAAAACTGTTTTTT CASTGGGSATNEKLFF
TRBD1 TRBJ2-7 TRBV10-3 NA TGTGCCATCAACCTACAGGGGGCAGGTTACGAGCAGTACTTC CAINLQGAGYEQYF
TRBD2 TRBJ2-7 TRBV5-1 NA TGCGCCAGCAGCTTGGATGGGGGGGATTCCTACGAGCAGTACTTC CASSLDGGDSYEQYF
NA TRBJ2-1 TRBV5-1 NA TGCGCCAGCAGCAAGAGGACAGCTTACAATGAGCAGTTCTTC CASSKRTAYNEQFF
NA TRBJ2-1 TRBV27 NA TGTGCCAGCAGTTTATTTATTTCGGAGGGCCACAATGAGCAGTTCTTC CASSLFISEGHNEQFF
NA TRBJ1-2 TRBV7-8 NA TGTGCCAGCAGCTTATCCCCCTTCTCCCCTTATGGCTACACCTTC CASSLSPFSPYGYTF
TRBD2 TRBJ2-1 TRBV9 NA TGTGCCAGCAGCGTAGAGGGACTAGGGCGGGATGAGCAGTTCTTC CASSVEGLGRDEQFF
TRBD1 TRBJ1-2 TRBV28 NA TGTGCCAGCCTTCAGGGGGGCTATGGCTACACCTTC CASLQGGYGYTF
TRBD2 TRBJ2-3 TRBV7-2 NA TGTGCCAGCTTGATAGCGGGGGGCCCTATTACAGATACGCAGTATTTT CASLIAGGPITDTQYF
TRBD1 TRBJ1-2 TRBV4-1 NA TGCGCCAGCACCGGGACAGGTGACTATGGCTACACCTTC CASTGTGDYGYTF